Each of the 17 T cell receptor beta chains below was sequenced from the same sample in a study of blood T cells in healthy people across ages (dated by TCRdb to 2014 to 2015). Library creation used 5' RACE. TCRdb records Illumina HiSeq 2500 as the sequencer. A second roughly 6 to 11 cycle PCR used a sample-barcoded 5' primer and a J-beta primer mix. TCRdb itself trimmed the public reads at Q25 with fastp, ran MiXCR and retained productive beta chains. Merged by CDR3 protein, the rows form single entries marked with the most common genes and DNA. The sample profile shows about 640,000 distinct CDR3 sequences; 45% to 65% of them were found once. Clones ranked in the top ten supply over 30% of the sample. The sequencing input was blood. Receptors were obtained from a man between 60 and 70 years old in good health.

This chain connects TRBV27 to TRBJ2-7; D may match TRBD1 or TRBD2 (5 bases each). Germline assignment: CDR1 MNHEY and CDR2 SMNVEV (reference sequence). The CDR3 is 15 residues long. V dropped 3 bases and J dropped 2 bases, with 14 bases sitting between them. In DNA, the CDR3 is TGTGCCAGCAGTTTTTCCGGGACGAGTACCTACGAGCAGTACTTC. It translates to CASSFSGTSTYEQYF.

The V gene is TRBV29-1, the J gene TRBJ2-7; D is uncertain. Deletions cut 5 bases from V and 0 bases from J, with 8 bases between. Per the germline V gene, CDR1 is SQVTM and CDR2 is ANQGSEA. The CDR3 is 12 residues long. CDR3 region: CSVRTVSYEQYF. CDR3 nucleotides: TGCAGCGTTCGGACGGTCTCCTACGAGCAGTACTTC.

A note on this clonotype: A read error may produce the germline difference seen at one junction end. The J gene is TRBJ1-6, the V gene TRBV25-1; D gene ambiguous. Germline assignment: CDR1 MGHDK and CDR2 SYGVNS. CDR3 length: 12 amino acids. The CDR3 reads CASSSLRSPPHF. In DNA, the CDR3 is TGTGCCAGCAGCTCGTTGAGGTCGCCCCCCCACTTT. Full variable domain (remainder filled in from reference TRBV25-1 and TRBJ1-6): EADIYQTPRYLVIGTGKKITLECSQTMGHDKMYWYQQDPGMELHLIHYSYGVNSTEKGDLSSESTVSRIRTEHFPLTLESARPSHTSQYLCASSSLRSPPHFGNGTRLTVT.

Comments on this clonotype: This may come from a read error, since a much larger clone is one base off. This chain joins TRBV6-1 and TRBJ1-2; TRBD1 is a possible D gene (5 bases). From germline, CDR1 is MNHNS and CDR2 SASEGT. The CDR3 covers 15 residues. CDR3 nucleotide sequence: TGTGTCAGCACCCCATCTCAGGGAGCTAACTATGGCTACACCTTC. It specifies CVSTPSQGANYGYTF.

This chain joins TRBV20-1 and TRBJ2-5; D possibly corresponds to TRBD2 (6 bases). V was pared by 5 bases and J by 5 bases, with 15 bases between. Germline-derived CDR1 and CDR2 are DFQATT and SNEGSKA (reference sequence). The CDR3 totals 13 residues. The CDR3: CSAVPTSRETQYF. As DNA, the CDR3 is TGCAGTGCTGTACCCACTAGCAGGGAGACCCAGTACTTC.

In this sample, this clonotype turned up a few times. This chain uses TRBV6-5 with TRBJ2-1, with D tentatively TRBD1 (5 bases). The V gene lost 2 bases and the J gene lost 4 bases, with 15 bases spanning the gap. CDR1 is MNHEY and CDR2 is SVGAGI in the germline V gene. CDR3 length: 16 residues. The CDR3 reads CASSYARQPTYNEQFF. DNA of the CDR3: TGTGCCAGCAGTTACGCGAGACAGCCCACTTACAATGAGCAGTTCTTC.

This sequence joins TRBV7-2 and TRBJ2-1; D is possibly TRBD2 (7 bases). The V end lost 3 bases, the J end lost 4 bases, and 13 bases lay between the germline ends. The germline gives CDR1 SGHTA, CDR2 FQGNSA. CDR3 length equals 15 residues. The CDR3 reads CASSLFAGAYNEQFF. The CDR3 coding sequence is TGTGCCAGCAGCTTGTTCGCGGGGGCTTACAATGAGCAGTTCTTC.

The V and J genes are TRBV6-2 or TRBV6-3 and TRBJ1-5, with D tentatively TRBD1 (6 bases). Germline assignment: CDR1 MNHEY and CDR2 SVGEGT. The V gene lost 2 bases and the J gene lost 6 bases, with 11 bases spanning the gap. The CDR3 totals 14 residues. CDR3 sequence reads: CASSYAGAVQPQHF. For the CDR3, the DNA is TGTGCCAGCAGTTACGCGGGGGCGGTTCAGCCCCAGCATTTT.

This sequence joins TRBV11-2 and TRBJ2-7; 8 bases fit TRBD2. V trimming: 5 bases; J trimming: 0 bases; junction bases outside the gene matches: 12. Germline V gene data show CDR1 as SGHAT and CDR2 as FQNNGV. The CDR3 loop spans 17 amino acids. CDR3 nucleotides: TGTGCCAGCAGCCCTCGGGGTAGCGGGGCCAACTCCTACGAGCAGTACTTC. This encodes CASSPRGSGANSYEQYF.

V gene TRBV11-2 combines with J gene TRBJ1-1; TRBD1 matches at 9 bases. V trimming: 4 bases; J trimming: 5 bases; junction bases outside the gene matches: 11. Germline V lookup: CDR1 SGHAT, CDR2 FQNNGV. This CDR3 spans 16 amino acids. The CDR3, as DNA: TGTGCCAGCAGCTCTTCCGGGACAGGGCTTAAGACTGAAGCTTTCTTT. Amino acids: CASSSSGTGLKTEAFF.

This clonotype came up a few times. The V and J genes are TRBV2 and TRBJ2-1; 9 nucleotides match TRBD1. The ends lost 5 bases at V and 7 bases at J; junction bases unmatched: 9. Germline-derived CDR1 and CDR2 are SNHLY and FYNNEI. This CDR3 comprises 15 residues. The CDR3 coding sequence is TGTGCCAGCAGTCTTACAGGGGGCGCGCGGAATGAGCAGTTCTTC. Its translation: CASSLTGGARNEQFF.

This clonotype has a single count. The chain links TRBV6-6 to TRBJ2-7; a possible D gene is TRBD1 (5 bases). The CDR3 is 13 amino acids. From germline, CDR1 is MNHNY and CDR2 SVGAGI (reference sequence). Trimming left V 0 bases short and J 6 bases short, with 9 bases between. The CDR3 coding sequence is TGTGCCAGCAGTTACTCGTGGCAGGGCGAGCAGTACTTC. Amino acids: CASSYSWQGEQYF.

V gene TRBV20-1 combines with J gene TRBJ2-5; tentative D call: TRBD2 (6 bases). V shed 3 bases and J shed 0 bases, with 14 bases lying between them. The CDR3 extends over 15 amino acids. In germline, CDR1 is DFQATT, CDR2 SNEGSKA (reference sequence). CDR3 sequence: CSARRSLADQETQYF. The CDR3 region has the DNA TGCAGTGCTAGGAGGAGTTTAGCGGACCAAGAGACCCAGTACTTC.

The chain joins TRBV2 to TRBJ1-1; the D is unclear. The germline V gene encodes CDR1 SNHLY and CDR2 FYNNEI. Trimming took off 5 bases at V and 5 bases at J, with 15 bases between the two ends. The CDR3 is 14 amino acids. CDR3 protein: CASSPPGGQTEAFF. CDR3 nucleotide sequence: TGTGCCAGCAGTCCCCCCGGCGGGCAGACTGAAGCTTTCTTT. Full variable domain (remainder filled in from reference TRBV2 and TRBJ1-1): EPEVTQTPSHQVTQMGQEVILRCVPISNHLYFYWYRQILGQKVEFLVSFYNNEISEKSEIFDDQFSVERPDGSNFTLKIRSTKLEDSAMYFCASSPPGGQTEAFFGQGTRLTVV.

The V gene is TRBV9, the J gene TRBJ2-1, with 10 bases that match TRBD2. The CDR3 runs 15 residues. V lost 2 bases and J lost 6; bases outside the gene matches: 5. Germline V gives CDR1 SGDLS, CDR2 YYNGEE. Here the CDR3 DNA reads TGTGCCAGCAGCGTCAGCGGGGGGGCGGGCAATGAGCAGTTCTTC. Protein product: CASSVSGGAGNEQFF. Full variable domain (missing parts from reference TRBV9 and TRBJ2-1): DSGVTQTPKHLITATGQRVTLRCSPRSGDLSVYWYQQSLDQGLQFLIQYYNGEERAKGNILERFSAQQFPDLHSELNLSSLELGDSALYFCASSVSGGAGNEQFFGPGTRLTVL.

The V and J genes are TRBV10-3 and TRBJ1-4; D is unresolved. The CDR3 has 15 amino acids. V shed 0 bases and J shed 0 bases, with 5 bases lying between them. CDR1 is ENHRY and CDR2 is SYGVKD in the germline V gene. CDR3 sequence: CAISESTATNEKLFF. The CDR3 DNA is TGTGCCATCAGTGAGTCTACCGCAACTAATGAAAAACTGTTTTTT.

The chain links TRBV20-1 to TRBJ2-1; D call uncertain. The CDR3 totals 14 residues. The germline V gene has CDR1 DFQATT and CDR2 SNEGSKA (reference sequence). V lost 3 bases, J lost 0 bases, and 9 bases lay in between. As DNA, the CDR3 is TGCAGTGCTAGGGAACCGAGCTCCTACAATGAGCAGTTCTTC. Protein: CSAREPSSYNEQFF.